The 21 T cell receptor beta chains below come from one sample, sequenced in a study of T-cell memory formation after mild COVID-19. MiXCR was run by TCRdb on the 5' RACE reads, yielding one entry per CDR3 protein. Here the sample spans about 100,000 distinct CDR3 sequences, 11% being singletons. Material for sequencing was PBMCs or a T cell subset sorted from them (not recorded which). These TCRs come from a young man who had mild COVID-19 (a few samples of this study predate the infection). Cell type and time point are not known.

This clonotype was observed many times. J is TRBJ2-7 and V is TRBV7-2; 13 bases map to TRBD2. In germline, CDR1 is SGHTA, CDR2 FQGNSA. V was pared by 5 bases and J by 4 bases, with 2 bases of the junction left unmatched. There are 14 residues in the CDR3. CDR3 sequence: CASSPGLAGYEQYF. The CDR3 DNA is TGTGCCAGCAGCCCGGGACTAGCGGGGTACGAGCAGTACTTC.

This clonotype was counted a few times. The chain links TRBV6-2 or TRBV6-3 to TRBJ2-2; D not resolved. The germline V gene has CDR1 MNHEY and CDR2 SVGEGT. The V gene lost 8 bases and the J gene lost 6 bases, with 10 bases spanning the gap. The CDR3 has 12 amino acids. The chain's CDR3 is CASGVGPGELFF. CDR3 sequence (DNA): TGTGCCAGCGGCGTGGGCCCCGGGGAGCTGTTTTTT.

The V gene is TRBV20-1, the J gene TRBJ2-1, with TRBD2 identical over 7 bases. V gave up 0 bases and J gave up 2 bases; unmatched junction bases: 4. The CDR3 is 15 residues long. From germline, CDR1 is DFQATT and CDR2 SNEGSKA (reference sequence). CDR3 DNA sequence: TGCAGTGCTAGAGAGTACGGGGGGACCTACAATGAGCAGTTCTTC. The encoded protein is CSAREYGGTYNEQFF.

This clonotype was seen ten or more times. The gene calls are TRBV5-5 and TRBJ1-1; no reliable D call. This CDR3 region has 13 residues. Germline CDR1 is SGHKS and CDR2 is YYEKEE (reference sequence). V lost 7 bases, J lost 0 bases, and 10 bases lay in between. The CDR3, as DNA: TGTGCCAGCGGCCGCGGGATGAACACTGAAGCTTTCTTT. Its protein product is CASGRGMNTEAFF. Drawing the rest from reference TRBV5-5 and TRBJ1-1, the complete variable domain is DAGVTQSPTHLIKTRGQQVTLRCSPISGHKSVSWYQQVLGQGPQFIFQYYEKEERGRGNFPDRFSARQFPNYSSELNVNALLLGDSALYLCASGRGMNTEAFFGQGTRLTVV.

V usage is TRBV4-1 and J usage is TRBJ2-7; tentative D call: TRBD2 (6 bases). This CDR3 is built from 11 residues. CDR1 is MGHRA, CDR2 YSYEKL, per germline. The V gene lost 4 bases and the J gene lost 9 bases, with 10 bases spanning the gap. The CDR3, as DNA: TGCGCCAGCAGCCCCCTGGAGGGGCAGTACTTC. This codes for CASSPLEGQYF.

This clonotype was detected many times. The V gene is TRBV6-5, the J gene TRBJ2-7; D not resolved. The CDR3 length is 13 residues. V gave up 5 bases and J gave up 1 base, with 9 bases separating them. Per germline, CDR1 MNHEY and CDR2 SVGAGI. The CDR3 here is CASSRSGSYEQYV. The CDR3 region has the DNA TGTGCCAGCAGTCGATCCGGGTCCTACGAGCAGTACGTC.

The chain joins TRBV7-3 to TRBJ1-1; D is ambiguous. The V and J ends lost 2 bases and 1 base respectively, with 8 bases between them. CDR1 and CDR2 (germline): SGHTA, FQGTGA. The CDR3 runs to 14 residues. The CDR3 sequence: CASSLHPRNTEAFF. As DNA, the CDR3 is TGTGCCAGCAGCTTACATCCCAGGAACACTGAAGCTTTCTTT.

The CDR3 DNA follows: TGTGCCAGCAGCTCCGGGCAAACAGACCAAGAGACCCAGTACTTC. Translating it yields CASSSGQTDQETQYF. V usage is TRBV6-2 or TRBV6-3 and J usage is TRBJ2-5; D is uncertain. The CDR3 consists of 15 residues. Deletions cut 6 bases from V and 0 bases from J, with 14 bases between. Germline V gene sequence: CDR1 MNHEY, CDR2 SVGEGT.

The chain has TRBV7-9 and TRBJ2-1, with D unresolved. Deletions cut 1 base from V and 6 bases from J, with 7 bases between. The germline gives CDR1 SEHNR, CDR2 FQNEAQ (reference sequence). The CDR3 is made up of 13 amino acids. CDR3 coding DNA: TGTGCCAGCAGCTTAGGGTCGGGCAATGAGCAGTTCTTC. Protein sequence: CASSLGSGNEQFF.

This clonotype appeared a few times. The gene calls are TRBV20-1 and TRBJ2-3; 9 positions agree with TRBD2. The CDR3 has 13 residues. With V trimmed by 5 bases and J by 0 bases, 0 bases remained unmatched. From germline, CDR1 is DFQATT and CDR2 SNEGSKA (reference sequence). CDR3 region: CSAGTSSTDTQYF. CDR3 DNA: TGCAGTGCTGGGACTAGCAGCACAGATACGCAGTATTTT.

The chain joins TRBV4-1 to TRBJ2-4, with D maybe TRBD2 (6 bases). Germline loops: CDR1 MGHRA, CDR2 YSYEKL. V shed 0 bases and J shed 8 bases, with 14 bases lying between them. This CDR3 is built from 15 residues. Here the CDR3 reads CASSQDISGGDIQYF. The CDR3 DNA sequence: TGCGCCAGCAGCCAAGATATTAGCGGAGGTGACATTCAGTACTTC.

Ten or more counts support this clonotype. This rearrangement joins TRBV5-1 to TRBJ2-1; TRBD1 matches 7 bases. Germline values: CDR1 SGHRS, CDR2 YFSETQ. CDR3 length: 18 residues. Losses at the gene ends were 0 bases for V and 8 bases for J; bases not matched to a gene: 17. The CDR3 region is CASSLALGQNHPRDEQFF. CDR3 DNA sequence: TGCGCCAGCAGCTTGGCCCTGGGACAGAACCACCCGCGCGATGAGCAGTTCTTC.

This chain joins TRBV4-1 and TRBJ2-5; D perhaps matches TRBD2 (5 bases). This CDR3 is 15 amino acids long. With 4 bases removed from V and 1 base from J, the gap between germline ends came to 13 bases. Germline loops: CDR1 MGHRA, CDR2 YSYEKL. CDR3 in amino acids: CASSRRGSVQETQYF. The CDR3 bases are TGCGCCAGCAGCCGGAGAGGGTCAGTCCAAGAGACCCAGTACTTC.

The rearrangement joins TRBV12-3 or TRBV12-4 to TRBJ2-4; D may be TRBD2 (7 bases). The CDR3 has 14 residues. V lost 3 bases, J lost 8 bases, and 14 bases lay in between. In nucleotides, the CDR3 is TGTGCCAGCAGTTTTAGGGGGGGCCTGGACATTCAGTACTTC. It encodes CASSFRGGLDIQYF.

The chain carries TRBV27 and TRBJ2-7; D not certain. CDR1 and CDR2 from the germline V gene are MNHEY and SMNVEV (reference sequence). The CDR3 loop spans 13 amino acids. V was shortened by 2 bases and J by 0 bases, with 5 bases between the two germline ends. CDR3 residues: CASSLKGSYEQYV. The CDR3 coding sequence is TGTGCCAGCAGTTTAAAAGGCTCCTACGAGCAGTACGTC.

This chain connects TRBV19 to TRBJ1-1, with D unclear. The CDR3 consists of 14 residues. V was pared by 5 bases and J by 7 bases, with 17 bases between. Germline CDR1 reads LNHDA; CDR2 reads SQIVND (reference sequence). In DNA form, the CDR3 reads TGTGCCAGTAGTGCCAGGTTATCCAGCATTGAAGCTTTCTTT. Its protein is CASSARLSSIEAFF.

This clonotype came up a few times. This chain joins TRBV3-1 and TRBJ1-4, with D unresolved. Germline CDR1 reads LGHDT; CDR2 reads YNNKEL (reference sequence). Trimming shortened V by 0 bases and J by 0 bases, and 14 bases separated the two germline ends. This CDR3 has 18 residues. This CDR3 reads CASSQEFSARATNEKLFF. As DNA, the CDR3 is TGTGCCAGCAGCCAAGAGTTCTCAGCCCGTGCAACTAATGAAAAACTGTTTTTT.

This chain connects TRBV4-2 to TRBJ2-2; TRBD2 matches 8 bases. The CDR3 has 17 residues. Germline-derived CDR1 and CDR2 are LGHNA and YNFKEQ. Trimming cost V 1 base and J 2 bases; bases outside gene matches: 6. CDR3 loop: CASSQARSGSNTGELFF. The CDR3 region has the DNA TGTGCCAGCAGCCAAGCAAGGAGCGGGAGCAACACCGGGGAGCTGTTTTTT.

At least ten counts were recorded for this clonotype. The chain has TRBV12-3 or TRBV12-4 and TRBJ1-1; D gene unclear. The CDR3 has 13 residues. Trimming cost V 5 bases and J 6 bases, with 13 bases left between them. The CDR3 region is CASSVGFFAEAFF. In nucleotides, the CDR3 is TGTGCCAGCAGTGTCGGTTTTTTCGCTGAAGCTTTCTTT.

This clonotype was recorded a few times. This CDR3 is CASSLTLRDEQYV. The CDR3 DNA is TGTGCCAGCAGCTTGACTTTGAGGGACGAGCAGTACGTC. The chain joins TRBV7-9 to TRBJ2-7; perhaps TRBD2 as D (5 bases). This CDR3 is 13 amino acids long. Germline CDR1 is SEHNR and CDR2 is FQNEAQ (reference sequence). Trimming left V 3 bases short and J 5 bases short, with 11 bases between.

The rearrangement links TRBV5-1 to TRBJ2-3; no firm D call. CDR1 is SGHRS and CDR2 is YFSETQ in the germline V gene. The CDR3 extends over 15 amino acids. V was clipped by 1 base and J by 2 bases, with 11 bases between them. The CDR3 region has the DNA TGCGCCAGCAGCTTGTACGGGCAAAACACAGATACGCAGTATTTT. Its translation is CASSLYGQNTDTQYF. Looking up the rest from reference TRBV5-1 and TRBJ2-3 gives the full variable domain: KAGVTQTPRYLIKTRGQQVTLSCSPISGHRSVSWYQQTPGQGLQFLFEYFSETQRNKGNFPGRFSGRQFSNSRSEMNVSTLELGDSALYLCASSLYGQNTDTQYFGPGTRLTVL.